This T cell receptor beta chain was identified during a study of response to subunit inactivated influenza vaccine. Between the trimmed V and J ends, which lost 0 bases and 2 bases, there was a span of 9 bases. The CDR3 is 15 amino acids. Germline-derived CDR1 and CDR2 are KGHSH and LQKENI. TCRdb passed the RT-PCR reads through MiXCR, listing each CDR3 protein once. The table records about 570,000 distinct CDR3 sequences, approximately 11% of them present only once. This same sample was also taken into another study, of T cells expressing NK-cell markers. That source notes: UMIs were included in TCR beta cDNA generated by 5'RACE template switching.

This TCR was recovered from a man aged 45-60 years who received an inactivated influenza vaccine. Sequencing was performed on PBMCs from blood, taken on the day of vaccination. The rearrangement links TRBV18 to TRBJ2-3; D remains ambiguous. This CDR3 reads CASSPPKADTDTQYF. The DNA for the CDR3 is TGTGCCAGCTCACCACCGAAGGCGGACACAGATACGCAGTATTTT.